This T cell receptor beta chain was sequenced in a study of shared clonotypes between healthy human individuals. Notes on the study in general: Researchers sampled blood only, noting tissue repertoires likely differ. Having only a few donors restricted how much genetic and exposure-history diversity was captured. Compared with memory subsets, naive subsets generally had larger estimated richness.

Sequencing was performed with immunoSEQ multiplex PCR; in TCRdb, only in-frame clones are kept and a portion is missing. The sample lists over a million clones, 75% to 80% occurring once. About this clone: Its specificity is not known.

The germline V and J ends were trimmed by 0 bases and 3 bases, with 8 bases remaining between them. CDR1 is LNHNV, CDR2 YYDKDF, per germline (reference sequence). CDR3 length: 14 residues. This TCR came from a man between 18 and 29 years old in good health. Some clones in this sample may be carry-over from other donors' samples. The specimen sequenced was memory CD4+ T cells from PBMCs. Regarding subset: CD45RA-negative fraction. The V gene is TRBV15, the J gene TRBJ1-2; no reliable D call. CDR3 in amino acids: CATSRDMADYGYTF. CDR3 nucleotides: TGTGCCACCAGCAGAGATATGGCAGACTATGGCTACACCTTC.